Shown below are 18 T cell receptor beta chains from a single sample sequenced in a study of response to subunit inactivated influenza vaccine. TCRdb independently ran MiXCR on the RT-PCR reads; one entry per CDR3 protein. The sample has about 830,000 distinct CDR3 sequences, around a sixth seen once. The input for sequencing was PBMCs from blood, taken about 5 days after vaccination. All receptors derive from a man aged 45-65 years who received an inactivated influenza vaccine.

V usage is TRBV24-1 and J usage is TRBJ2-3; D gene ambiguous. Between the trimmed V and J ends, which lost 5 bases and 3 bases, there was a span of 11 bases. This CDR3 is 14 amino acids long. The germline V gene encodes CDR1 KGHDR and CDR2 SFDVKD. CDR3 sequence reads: CATSAASGTDTQYF. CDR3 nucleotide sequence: TGTGCCACCAGTGCGGCTAGTGGTACAGATACGCAGTATTTT.

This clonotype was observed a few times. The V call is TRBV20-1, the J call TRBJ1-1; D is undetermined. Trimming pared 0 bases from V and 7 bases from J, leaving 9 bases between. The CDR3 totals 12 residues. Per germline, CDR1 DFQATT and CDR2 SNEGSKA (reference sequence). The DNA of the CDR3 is TGCAGTGCTAGAGAGGGATTCGGTGAAGCTTTCTTT. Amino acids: CSAREGFGEAFF.

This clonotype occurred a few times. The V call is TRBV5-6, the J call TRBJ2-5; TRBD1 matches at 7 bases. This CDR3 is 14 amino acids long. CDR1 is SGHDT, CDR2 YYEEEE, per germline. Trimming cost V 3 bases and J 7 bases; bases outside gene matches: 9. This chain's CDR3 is CASSSGTAIRTQYF. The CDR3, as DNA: TGTGCCAGCAGCTCCGGGACAGCAATAAGGACCCAGTACTTC. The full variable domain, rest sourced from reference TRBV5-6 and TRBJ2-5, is DAGVTQSPTHLIKTRGQQVTLRCSPKSGHDTVSWYQQALGQGPQFIFQYYEEEERQRGNFPDRFSGHQFPNYSSELNVNALLLGDSALYLCASSSGTAIRTQYFGPGTRLLVL.

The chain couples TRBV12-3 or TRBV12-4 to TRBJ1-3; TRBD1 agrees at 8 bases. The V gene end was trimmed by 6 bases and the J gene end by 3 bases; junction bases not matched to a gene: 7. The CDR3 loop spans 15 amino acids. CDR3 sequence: CASRQTGADGNTIYF. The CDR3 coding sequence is TGTGCCAGCAGACAGACAGGGGCGGATGGAAACACCATATATTTT.

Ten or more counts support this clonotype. The DNA of the CDR3 is TGCAGCGGGGGACGTGATGAGCAGTTCTTC. Translation gives CSGGRDEQFF. This rearrangement joins TRBV29-1 to TRBJ2-1; D assignment may be TRBD1 or TRBD2 (5 bases each). The length of the CDR3 is 10 residues. V lost 7 bases and J 8 bases, leaving 9 bases between the germline ends. Germline V gene lookup returns CDR1 SQVTM and CDR2 ANQGSEA.

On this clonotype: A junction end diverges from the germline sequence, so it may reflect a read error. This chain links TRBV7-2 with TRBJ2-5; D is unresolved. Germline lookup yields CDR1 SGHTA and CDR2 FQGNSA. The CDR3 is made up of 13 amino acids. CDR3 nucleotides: TGTGCCTGCAGCTTACTGTACCAAGAGACCCAGTACTTC. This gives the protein CACSLLYQETQYF.

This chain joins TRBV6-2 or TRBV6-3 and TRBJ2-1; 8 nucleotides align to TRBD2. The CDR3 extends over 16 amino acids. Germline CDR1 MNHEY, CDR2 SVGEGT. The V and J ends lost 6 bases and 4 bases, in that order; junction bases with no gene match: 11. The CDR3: CASSLRGRHGYNEQFF. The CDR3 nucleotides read TGTGCCAGCAGCCTTCGCGGGAGGCACGGATACAATGAGCAGTTCTTC.

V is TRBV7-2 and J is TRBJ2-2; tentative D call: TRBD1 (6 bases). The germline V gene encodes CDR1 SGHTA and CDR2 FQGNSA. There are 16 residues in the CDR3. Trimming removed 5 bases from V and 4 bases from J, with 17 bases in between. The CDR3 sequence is CASSRSTGVVTGELFF. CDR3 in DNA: TGTGCCAGCAGCAGATCGACAGGCGTCGTCACCGGGGAGCTGTTTTTT.

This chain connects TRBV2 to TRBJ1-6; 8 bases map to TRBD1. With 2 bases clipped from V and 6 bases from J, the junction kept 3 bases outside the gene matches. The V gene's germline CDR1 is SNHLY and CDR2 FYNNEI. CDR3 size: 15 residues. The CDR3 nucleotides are TGTGCCAGCAGTGAACAGGGGGCTCGTAATTCACCCCTCCACTTT. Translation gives CASSEQGARNSPLHF.

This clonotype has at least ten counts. The CDR3 is CASSPGRGGYGYTF. The DNA for the CDR3 is TGTGCCAGCAGCCCCGGGCGGGGGGGCTATGGCTACACCTTC. The rearrangement joins TRBV7-2 to TRBJ1-2, with D possibly TRBD1 on 5 matching bases. Per germline, CDR1 SGHTA and CDR2 FQGNSA. The CDR3 consists of 14 residues. Trimming cost V 5 bases and J 4 bases, with 14 bases left between them.

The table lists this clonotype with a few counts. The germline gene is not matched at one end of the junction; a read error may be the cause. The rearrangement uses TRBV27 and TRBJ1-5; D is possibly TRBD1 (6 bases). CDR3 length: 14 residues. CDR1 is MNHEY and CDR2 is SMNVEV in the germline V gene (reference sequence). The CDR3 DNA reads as TGTGCCAGCAGTTTTGTGGGGGGCAATCTGCCCCAGCATTTT. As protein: CASSFVGGNLPQHF.

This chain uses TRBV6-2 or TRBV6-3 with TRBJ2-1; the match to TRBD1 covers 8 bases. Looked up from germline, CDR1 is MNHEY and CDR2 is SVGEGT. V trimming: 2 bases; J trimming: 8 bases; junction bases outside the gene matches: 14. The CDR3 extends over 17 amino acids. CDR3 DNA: TGTGCCAGCAGTTACCCTATACCCGGGACAGGTACATATGAGCAGTTCTTC. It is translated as CASSYPIPGTGTYEQFF.

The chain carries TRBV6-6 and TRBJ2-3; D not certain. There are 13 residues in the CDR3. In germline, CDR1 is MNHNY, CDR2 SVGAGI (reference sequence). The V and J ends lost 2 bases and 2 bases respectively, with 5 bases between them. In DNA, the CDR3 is TGTGCCAGCAGTTACCCTGCCACAGATACGCAGTATTTT. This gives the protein CASSYPATDTQYF.

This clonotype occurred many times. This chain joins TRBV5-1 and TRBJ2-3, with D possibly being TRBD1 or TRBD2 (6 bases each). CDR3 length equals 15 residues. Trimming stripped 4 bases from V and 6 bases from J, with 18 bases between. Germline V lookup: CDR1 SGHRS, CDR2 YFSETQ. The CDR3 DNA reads TGCGCCAGCAGCCCGGAGGGGGAACAAATGGATACGCAGTATTTT. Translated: CASSPEGEQMDTQYF.

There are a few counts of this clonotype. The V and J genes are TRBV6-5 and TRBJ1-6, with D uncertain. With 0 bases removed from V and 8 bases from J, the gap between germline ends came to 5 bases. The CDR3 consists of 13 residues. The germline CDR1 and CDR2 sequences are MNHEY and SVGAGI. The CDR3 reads CASSYSSHSPLHF. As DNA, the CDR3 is TGTGCCAGCAGTTACTCTTCCCATTCACCCCTCCACTTT.

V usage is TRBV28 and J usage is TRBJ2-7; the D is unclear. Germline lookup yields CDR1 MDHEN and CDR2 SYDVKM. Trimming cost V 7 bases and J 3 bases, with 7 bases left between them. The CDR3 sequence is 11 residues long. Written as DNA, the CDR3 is TGTGCCAGCACCGTAGGCTACGAGCAGTACTTC. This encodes CASTVGYEQYF. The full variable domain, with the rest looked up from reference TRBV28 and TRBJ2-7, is DVKVTQSSRYLVKRTGEKVFLECVQDMDHENMFWYRQDPGLGLRLIYFSYDVKMKEKGDIPEGYSVSREKKERFSLILESASTNQTSMYLCASTVGYEQYFGPGTRLTVT.

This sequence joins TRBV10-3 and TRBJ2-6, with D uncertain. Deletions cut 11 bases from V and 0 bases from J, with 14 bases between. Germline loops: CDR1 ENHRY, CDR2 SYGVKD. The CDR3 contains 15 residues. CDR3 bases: TGTGCCGCGAAGCAGAGCAGCTCTGGGGCCAACGTCCTGACTTTC. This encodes CAAKQSSSGANVLTF.

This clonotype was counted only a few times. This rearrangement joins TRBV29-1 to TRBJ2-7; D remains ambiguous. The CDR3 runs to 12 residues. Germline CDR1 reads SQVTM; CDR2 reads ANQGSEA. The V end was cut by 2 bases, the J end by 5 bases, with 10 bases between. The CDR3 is CSVESGFDEQYF. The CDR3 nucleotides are TGCAGCGTTGAATCGGGTTTCGACGAGCAGTACTTC.